This TCR beta chain was recovered during a study of T cell changes during pregnancy in multiple sclerosis. TCRdb's table, derived via immunoSEQ multiplex PCR, lists solely in-frame clones and lacks some. Of some 60,000 clones in the sample, about nine tenths are singletons; the top ten hold around 0.38%. Germline assignment: CDR1 SGHAT and CDR2 FQDESV (reference sequence). The length of the CDR3 is 12 residues. Deletions cut 5 bases from V and 7 bases from J, with 11 bases between. The chain is built from TRBV11-1 and TRBJ1-2, with D perhaps matching TRBD1 (5 bases). The sequencing here drew on CD4+ T cells from peripheral blood mononuclear cells, taken in the third trimester of pregnancy. The sequence derives from a female donor with multiple sclerosis, enrolled in a pregnancy study. CDR3 nucleotides: TGTGCCAGCAGCCCGGGGGTGCTTGGCTACACCTTC. It encodes CASSPGVLGYTF.